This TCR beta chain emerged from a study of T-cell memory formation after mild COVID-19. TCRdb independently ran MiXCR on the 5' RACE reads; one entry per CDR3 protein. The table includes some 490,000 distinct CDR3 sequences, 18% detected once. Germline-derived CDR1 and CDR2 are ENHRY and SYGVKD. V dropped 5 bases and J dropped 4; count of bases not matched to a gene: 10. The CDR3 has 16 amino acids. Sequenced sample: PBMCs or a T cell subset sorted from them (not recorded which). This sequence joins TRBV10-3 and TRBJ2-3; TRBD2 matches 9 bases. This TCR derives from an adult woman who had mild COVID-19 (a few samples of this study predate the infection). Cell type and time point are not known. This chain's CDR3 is CAISTAGAGGSDTQYF. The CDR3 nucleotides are TGTGCCATCAGTACCGCCGGGGCGGGGGGGTCAGATACGCAGTATTTT.